This TCR beta chain comes out of a study of CD8+ T cells in alopecia areata (dated by TCRdb to the late 2010s). Background on the whole study: Treated patients were enrolled in an open-label pilot trial of oral tofacitinib at 5 to 10 mg twice daily for moderate-to-severe alopecia areata. Biopsies were taken from tofacitinib-treated patients at baseline and at 4 and 24 weeks of treatment, and a later scalp biopsy was taken in several of the tofacitinib-treated patients. Tofacitinib was administered for 6 to 18 months, and 6 months of follow-up off drug were then conducted to assess delayed response and recurrence. On the human side, TCRbeta sequencing was run on scalp tissue and on sorted CD4+ and CD8+ peripheral blood T cells from healthy controls and from alopecia areata patients with either patchy or totalis/universalis disease. Clonality in the scalp was compared among normal scalp (n=4), patchy alopecia areata scalp (n=8), and alopecia totalis/universalis scalp (n=8). Disease severity in treated patients was measured with the SALT score, which quantifies the percentage of affected scalp surface area. High-throughput TCRbeta sequencing was used to examine T cell clonal expansion in alopecia areata in both the C3H/HeJ mouse model and human patients. immunoSEQ multiplex PCR using 35 Vbeta forward primers and 13 Jbeta reverse primers was used to amplify TCRbeta CDR3 regions. The RNA source kit depended on sample type: the PAXgene miRNA kit for fixed scalp, the miRNeasy kit for PBMCs, and the RNeasy kit for mouse skin. Findings and caveats that apply to the study as a whole: Shared TCR sequences between patients were less evident than in mice, which may be partly attributable to HLA diversity in the patient population. Tofacitinib significantly lowered scalp clonality and the number of expanded CD8+ clones among the top 100 scalp clones. Scalp TCR repertoire analysis is complicated because resident alphabeta T cells in normal human skin are also sequenced, whereas mouse skin is dominated by gammadelta T cells. Many expanded lesional clones were found to persist in scalp and blood during tofacitinib treatment, and relapse after treatment cessation may be partly explained by this persistence. Because the treated cohort was small and had just a single nonresponder, larger studies are needed to establish links between baseline CD8+ expansion and response. Compared with normal scalp, lesional scalp, particularly in alopecia totalis/universalis, had higher clonality and more expanded CD8+ clones, which suggests antigenic drive.

V drops 2 bases and J drops 6 bases, leaving 4 bases in between. Taken from the germline V gene (reference sequence), the CDR1 and CDR2 loops are SEHNR and FQNEAQ. From cysteine to phenylalanine, the CDR3 is 12 amino acids long. Solely the CDR3 DNA is kept, with 36 bases framed from the first base. This specimen's time point label, interpreted: 20 to 30 weeks on oral tofacitinib. Sample treatment or condition, as interpreted from the label and publication: oral pan-JAK inhibitor, 5-10 mg twice daily. From alopecia areata patients, peripheral blood was collected along with lesional scalp punch biopsies. After PBMCs were isolated by density centrifugation and stained for CD3, CD4 and CD8, a FACSAria was used to sort CD4+ and CD8+ T cells. The method was the immunoSEQ multiplex PCR assay. RNA was extracted from all samples and reverse transcribed into cDNA as template for TCR sequencing. First-strand cDNA was synthesized with SuperScript III using a 2:1 mix of oligo-dT and random hexamers. A synthetic immune receptor repertoire was used to gauge amplification bias, and whatever bias remained was removed computationally. The study's own analysis went as follows. Raw reads were preprocessed for error removal, and CDR3 was defined according to IMGT conventions as running from the conserved cysteine to phenylalanine. To get clonality, Shannon entropy was normalized by log2 of the number of productive unique TCRs and the result was subtracted from 1. Whether each scalp clone was CD4 or CD8 was inferred by checking scalp TCRbeta sequences against the CD4 and CD8 repertoires from sorted blood. As stored in TCRdb, this immuneACCESS dataset retains in-frame rearrangements with V and J assigned. A fraction of the clones does not appear; measured against another copy, unresolved V genes explain less than half of the discrepancy, and the remainder lacks a known reason. The V and J calls and the clone size are those of that table, but D and trimming were determined from the DNA. A total of 170,000 or so clones appear in this sample, 50% to 65% of them only once. In total, the top ten clones hold about a tenth of the sample.

This clone was counted once. Its antigen is currently not known. One base away there is no much larger clone; base qualities are not given. This clonotype was sampled from a human donor with alopecia areata. The material was CD8+ T cells sorted from blood, obtained at week 24, from a patient treated with tofacitinib. The V gene is TRBV7-9 and the J gene is TRBJ2-2; no D gene can be assigned with confidence. The CDR3 reads as follows: CASSLRPGELFF. At the DNA level, the sequence is TGTGCCAGCAGCTTAAGGCCCGGGGAGCTGTTTTTT. The CDR3, completed at both ends by the reference TRBV7-9 and TRBJ2-2 genes, gives the full variable domain DTGVSQNPRHKITKRGQNVTFRCDPISEHNRLYWYRQTLGQGPEFLTYFQNEAQLEKSRLLSDRFSAERPKGSFSTLEIQRTEQGDSAMYLCASSLRPGELFFGEGSRLTVL.